The TCR beta chain under discussion was sequenced for a study of circulating and synovial CD4+ cells in juvenile arthritis. The table came from immunoSEQ multiplex PCR; TCRdb's copy has only in-frame clones and leaves some out. The table has around 15,000 clones, 91% seen once; the top ten hold 0.7% to 0.95%. Whole-study results and caveats: Compared with bulk blood, circulating pathogenic-like lymphocytes shared substantially more CDR3 sequences with synovial T cells. CPL and bulk CD4 samples differed at least tenfold in T cell genomes. Some such blood samples were as oligoclonal as synovium.

This clone was counted a single time. The antigen is not known. There are 12 residues in the CDR3. This sequence joins TRBV21-1 and TRBJ1-2; the D call of TRBD1 is as the table states it, not checked on the DNA. TRBV21-1 is classified as a pseudogene. Material: CD4+ T cells from blood. The TCR comes from a human donor with juvenile idiopathic arthritis. The CDR3 loop reads CASPKGARGYTF. The CDR3 coding sequence is TGTGCCAGCCCTAAGGGGGCGCGGGGCTACACCTTC.